These 23 T cell receptor beta chains originate from one sample sequenced in a study of T cell responses to AZD1222 COVID-19 vaccine. The protocol was immunoSEQ multiplex PCR, while the TCRdb copy is restricted to in-frame clones and leaves out a portion. The sample has about 140,000 clones, 93% seen once. Sequences were derived from peripheral blood, sampled on day 0 of AZD1222 vaccination. The receptor set was obtained from an adult in good health.

The V call is TRBV28, the J call TRBJ1-1; D might be TRBD1 (5 bases). Trimming shortened V by 1 base and J by 5 bases, and 17 bases separated the two germline ends. Germline CDR1 reads MDHEN; CDR2 reads SYDVKM. CDR3 length: 16 residues. CDR3 bases: TGTGCCAGCAGTTTATTGGGGGAGGGCAGGGTGACTGAAGCTTTCTTT. Residues: CASSLLGEGRVTEAFF.

The V call is TRBV18, the J call TRBJ1-3; D is perhaps TRBD1 (5 bases). There are 14 residues in the CDR3. Germline V CDR1 and CDR2: KGHSH, LQKENI. V lost 2 bases and J lost 4, with 9 bases in between. CDR3 region: CASSPGGNGNTIYF. In DNA, the CDR3 is TGTGCCAGCTCACCAGGGGGGAACGGAAACACCATATATTTT.

To note about this clone: Other DNA variants within this sample encode the same CDR3. The chain uses TRBV6-5 and TRBJ1-1; D gene ambiguous. V was trimmed by 8 bases and J by 1 base, leaving 5 bases between them. CDR1 and CDR2 (germline): MNHEY, SVGAGI. CDR3 length: 11 residues. This CDR3 is CASRGNTEAFF. In DNA form, the CDR3 reads TGTGCCAGCCGGGGGAACACTGAAGCTTTCTTT.

A single count supports this clone. V gene TRBV18 combines with J gene TRBJ2-7; 13 nucleotides align to TRBD2. Germline V gene lookup returns CDR1 KGHSH and CDR2 LQKENI. The CDR3 consists of 15 residues. Unmatched junction bases numbered 3, after V lost 4 bases and J lost 3 bases. The CDR3 sequence: CASSRTSGSFYEQYF. For the CDR3, the DNA is TGTGCCAGCTCACGGACTAGCGGGAGTTTCTACGAGCAGTACTTC. The variable domain in full, with the rest retrieved from reference TRBV18 and TRBJ2-7, is NAGVMQNPRHLVRRRGQEARLRCSPMKGHSHVYWYRQLPEEGLKFMVYLQKENIIDESGMPKERFSAEFPKEGPSILRIQQVVRGDSAAYFCASSRTSGSFYEQYFGPGTRLTVT.

This clone was detected only once. This chain connects TRBV5-1 to TRBJ1-4; D is unresolved. This CDR3 spans 14 amino acids. V dropped 3 bases and J dropped 4 bases, with 10 bases sitting between them. Looked up from germline, CDR1 is SGHRS and CDR2 is YFSETQ. The DNA for the CDR3 is TGCGCCAGCAGCTGGGAACGCTATAATGAAAAACTGTTTTTT. This sequence encodes CASSWERYNEKLFF.

The chain uses TRBV7-8 and TRBJ2-7; 11 bases line up with TRBD2. The V gene's germline CDR1 is SGHVS and CDR2 FQNEAQ. This CDR3 is 18 amino acids long. Losses at the gene ends were 5 bases for V and 1 base for J; bases not matched to a gene: 13. The CDR3 here is CASSVKRAGLAVSYEQYF. The CDR3 nucleotides read TGTGCCAGCAGCGTTAAAAGGGCGGGACTAGCGGTGTCCTACGAGCAGTACTTC.

The chain combines TRBV19 with TRBJ2-1; tentative D call: TRBD2 (5 bases). Deletions cut 5 bases from V and 2 bases from J, with 13 bases between. This CDR3 region has 15 residues. Germline V gene lookup returns CDR1 LNHDA and CDR2 SQIVND (reference sequence). Here the CDR3 reads CASSVTGIPYNEQFF. The DNA for the CDR3 is TGTGCCAGTAGTGTGACCGGGATACCCTACAATGAGCAGTTCTTC.

This rearrangement joins TRBV4-1 to TRBJ1-5; perhaps TRBD1 as D (5 bases). The V gene's germline CDR1 is MGHRA and CDR2 YSYEKL. The CDR3 is 15 residues long. V was shortened by 0 bases and J by 0 bases, with 6 bases between the two germline ends. The CDR3 nucleotides read TGCGCCAGCAGCCAAGAGGACAATAGCAATCAGCCCCAGCATTTT. Its protein product is CASSQEDNSNQPQHF.

The chain combines TRBV19 with TRBJ1-1; D not resolved. Germline CDR1 LNHDA, CDR2 SQIVND (reference sequence). The CDR3 is made up of 14 amino acids. V was trimmed by 3 bases and J by 5 bases, leaving 13 bases between them. The CDR3 spells CASSMSLGRTEAFF. The CDR3 coding sequence is TGTGCCAGTAGTATGTCGTTAGGGCGAACTGAAGCTTTCTTT.

The chain links TRBV30 to TRBJ1-4, with D maybe TRBD1 (6 bases). The CDR3 loop spans 15 amino acids. V was clipped by 4 bases and J by 3 bases, with 15 bases between them. Germline assignment: CDR1 GTSNPN and CDR2 SVGIG (reference sequence). The CDR3 here is CAWTNRDRANEKLFF. CDR3 coding DNA: TGTGCCTGGACGAACAGGGATCGGGCTAATGAAAAACTGTTTTTT. The whole variable domain, remainder taken from reference TRBV30 and TRBJ1-4, is SQTIHQWPATLVQPVGSPLSLECTVEGTSNPNLYWYRQAAGRGLQLLFYSVGIGQISSEVPQNLSASRPQDRQFILSSKKLLLSDSGFYLCAWTNRDRANEKLFFGSGTQLSVL.

The chain employs TRBV27 and TRBJ2-3; 14 nucleotides align to TRBD2. Germline lookup yields CDR1 MNHEY and CDR2 SMNVEV (reference sequence). V was pared by 4 bases and J by 1 base, with 1 base of the junction left unmatched. The CDR3 loop spans 16 amino acids. In DNA form, the CDR3 reads TGTGCCAGCAGTTCGACTAGCGGGAGGGGCACAGATACGCAGTATTTT. Its translation is CASSSTSGRGTDTQYF.

This clone was seen a single time. Within the sample, other DNA sequences also encode this same CDR3. The chain employs TRBV30 and TRBJ1-2; a possible D gene is TRBD1 (6 bases). V was cut by 0 bases and J by 5 bases, with 10 bases left in between. Germline CDR1 is GTSNPN and CDR2 is SVGIG (reference sequence). The CDR3 loop spans 13 amino acids. The CDR3 reads CAWSVLQGYGYTF. The CDR3 DNA is TGTGCCTGGAGTGTACTACAGGGTTATGGCTACACCTTC.

The chain carries TRBV5-4 and TRBJ1-1, with D unclear. CDR3 length: 13 amino acids. V was clipped by 0 bases and J by 3 bases, with 6 bases between them. Germline CDR1 reads SGHNT; CDR2 reads YYREEE (reference sequence). For the CDR3, the DNA is TGTGCCAGCAGCTTGGCCTTAGACACTGAAGCTTTCTTT. Amino acids: CASSLALDTEAFF.

This chain links TRBV12-3 or TRBV12-4 with TRBJ2-7, with TRBD1 identical over 10 bases. The CDR3 spans 13 residues. After removal of 6 bases from V and 6 bases from J, the junction contained 5 bases not matched to a gene. The CDR3 DNA reads TGTGCCAGCAGCCTGACAGGGGGCATCGAGCAGTACTTC. This codes for CASSLTGGIEQYF.

The table lists this clone with a count of one. This chain connects TRBV19 to TRBJ1-5; D gene unclear. Germline V gives CDR1 LNHDA, CDR2 SQIVND (reference sequence). V lost 4 bases and J 0 bases, leaving 16 bases between the germline ends. CDR3 length equals 17 residues. This CDR3 is CASSTGRSFYSNQPQHF. The CDR3 DNA follows: TGTGCCAGTAGTACAGGACGGTCCTTTTATAGCAATCAGCCCCAGCATTTT. Variable domain in full (rest from reference TRBV19 and TRBJ1-5): DGGITQSPKYLFRKEGQNVTLSCEQNLNHDAMYWYRQDPGQGLRLIYYSQIVNDFQKGDIAEGYSVSREKKESFPLTVTSAQKNPTAFYLCASSTGRSFYSNQPQHFGDGTRLSIL.

The V gene is TRBV27, the J gene TRBJ1-6; possible D gene TRBD1, 5 bases. V dropped 6 bases and J dropped 8 bases, with 11 bases sitting between them. The CDR3 is 13 residues long. Germline CDR1 reads MNHEY; CDR2 reads SMNVEV (reference sequence). The CDR3 bases are TGTGCCAGCAGCAGTACCAGGGATTCACCCCTCCACTTT. Amino acids: CASSSTRDSPLHF.

The DNA of the CDR3 is TGCGCCAGCAGTGAACAGACTGGAAACACCATATATTTT. Protein product: CASSEQTGNTIYF. The chain is built from TRBV10-1 and TRBJ1-3, with unresolved D. Germline CDR1 is WNHNN and CDR2 is SYGVQD (reference sequence). V was clipped by 3 bases and J by 2 bases, with 5 bases between them. The CDR3 length is 13 residues.

The gene calls are TRBV9 and TRBJ1-6, with D maybe TRBD1 (5 bases). The V gene's germline CDR1 is SGDLS and CDR2 YYNGEE. The germline V and J ends were trimmed by 1 base and 0 bases, with 5 bases remaining between them. The CDR3 extends over 15 amino acids. CDR3 loop: CASSVTGSYNSPLHF. The CDR3 DNA follows: TGTGCCAGCAGCGTAACAGGCTCCTATAATTCACCCCTCCACTTT.

V is TRBV30 and J is TRBJ2-1; 7 nucleotides match TRBD2. Germline lookup yields CDR1 GTSNPN and CDR2 SVGIG (reference sequence). Unmatched junction bases numbered 2, after V lost 2 bases and J lost 4 bases. CDR3 length equals 13 residues. The CDR3 reads CAWSSGVYNEQFF. CDR3 DNA sequence: TGTGCCTGGAGTAGCGGGGTTTACAATGAGCAGTTCTTC.

The CDR3 nucleotides read TGCGCCAGCAGCCTCGGACTAGCCCTATATGAGACCCAGTACTTC. This codes for CASSLGLALYETQYF. V gene TRBV5-1 combines with J gene TRBJ2-5; 8 nucleotides line up with TRBD2. The CDR3 covers 15 residues. The germline V gene has CDR1 SGHRS and CDR2 YFSETQ. V gave up 4 bases and J gave up 5 bases; unmatched junction bases: 10.

The rearrangement uses TRBV14 and TRBJ1-3; D is ambiguous. This CDR3 region has 14 residues. V lost 4 bases to trimming and J lost 4 bases, with 11 bases between them. Germline CDR1 and CDR2: SGHDN and FVKESK. The DNA of the CDR3 is TGTGCCAGCAGCCTCAGCAGCTACGGAAACACCATATATTTT. Protein sequence: CASSLSSYGNTIYF.

A single count supports this clone. The V call is TRBV6-5, the J call TRBJ1-1; D uncertain. The CDR3 sequence is 12 residues long. Germline V gene sequence: CDR1 MNHEY, CDR2 SVGAGI. Trimming shortened V by 6 bases and J by 4 bases, and 9 bases separated the two germline ends. In DNA, the CDR3 is TGTGCCAGCAGGAAGGGTCGCACTGAAGCTTTCTTT. Its translation is CASRKGRTEAFF.

The J gene is TRBJ1-2, the V gene TRBV30; TRBD1 matches at 12 bases. This CDR3 region has 13 residues. Per germline, CDR1 GTSNPN and CDR2 SVGIG (reference sequence). V dropped 4 bases and J dropped 6; count of bases not matched to a gene: 3. CDR3 region: CAWKGQGADGYTF. The CDR3 DNA reads TGTGCCTGGAAGGGACAGGGGGCTGATGGCTACACCTTC.